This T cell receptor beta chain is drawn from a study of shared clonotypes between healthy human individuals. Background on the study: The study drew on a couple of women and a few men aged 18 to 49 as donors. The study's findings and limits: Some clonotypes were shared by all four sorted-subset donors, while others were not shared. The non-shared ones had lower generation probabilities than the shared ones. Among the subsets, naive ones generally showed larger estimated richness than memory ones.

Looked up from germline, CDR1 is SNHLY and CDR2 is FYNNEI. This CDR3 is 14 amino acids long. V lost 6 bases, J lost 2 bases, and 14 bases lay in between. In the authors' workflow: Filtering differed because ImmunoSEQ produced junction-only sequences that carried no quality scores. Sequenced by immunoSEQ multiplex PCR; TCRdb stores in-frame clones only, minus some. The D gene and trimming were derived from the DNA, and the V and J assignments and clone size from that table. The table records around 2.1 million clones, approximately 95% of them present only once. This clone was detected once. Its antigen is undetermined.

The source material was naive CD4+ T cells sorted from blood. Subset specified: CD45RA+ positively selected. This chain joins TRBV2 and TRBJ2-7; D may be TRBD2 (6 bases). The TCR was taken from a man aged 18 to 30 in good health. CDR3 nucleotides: TGTGCCAGCAGAGCCGACGGGGGAGCCTACGAGCAGTACTTC. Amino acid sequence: CASRADGGAYEQYF.